This is a list of T cell receptor beta chains from one sample in a study of neurological immune-mediated disorders. MiXCR, applied by TCRdb to the 5' RACE reads, yields one record per CDR3 protein. The sample carries 120,000 or so distinct CDR3 sequences, roughly 3.2% recorded once. The sequencing sample was made of PBMCs. These receptors were collected from a woman aged 25 to 39 with multiple sclerosis. Each CDR3 is given with its conserved first and last residue. The D gene is left open where the match is weak. Size is stated for part of the rows, as once, few or many counts, or as a class when the clone is expanded.

TRBD1 | TRBJ2-5 | many | TRBV7-7 | 15 | CASSVDRGGQETQYF | TGTGCCAGCAGCGTGGACAGGGGGGGACAAGAGACCCAGTACTTC
NA | TRBJ1-1 | many | TRBV29-1 | 11 | CSVDETRGAFF | TGCAGCGTTGATGAAACGCGGGGAGCTTTCTTT
NA | TRBJ2-6 | many | TRBV7-9 | 18 | CASGTNPQGAAGANVLTF | TGTGCCAGCGGTACTAACCCACAAGGGGCGGCTGGGGCCAACGTCCTGACTTTC
NA | TRBJ1-1 | many | TRBV20-1 | 12 | CSAYKGGTEAFF | TGCAGTGCCTATAAGGGGGGCACTGAAGCTTTCTTT
NA | TRBJ2-7 | many | TRBV29-1 | 15 | CSVSGLAGLTYEQYF | TGCAGCGTTTCCGGCCTTGCGGGACTGACCTACGAGCAGTACTTC
NA | TRBJ1-4 | few | TRBV4-3 | 17 | CASSQDVLRQANEKLFF | TGCGCCAGCAGCCAAGATGTTCTGAGACAGGCTAATGAAAAACTGTTTTTT
NA | TRBJ1-5 | NA | TRBV6-2/TRBV6-3 | 12 | CASSYSTGGAYF | TGTGCCAGCAGTTACTCGACTGGGGGGGCATACTTT
NA | TRBJ1-3 | many | TRBV9 | 16 | CASSVRDLGSGNTIYF | TGTGCCAGCAGCGTACGAGACTTAGGCTCTGGAAACACCATATATTTT
NA | TRBJ2-7 | many | TRBV7-7 | 12 | CASSLQAGKQYF | TGTGCCAGCAGTCTCCAGGCGGGGAAGCAGTACTTC
TRBD1 | TRBJ1-1 | many | TRBV10-1 | 14 | CASSYNRGGTEAFF | TGCGCCAGCAGCTACAACAGGGGAGGTACTGAAGCTTTCTTT
TRBD2 | TRBJ2-1 | many | TRBV7-9 | 19 | CASSYRTLLAGAGYNEQFF | TGTGCCAGCAGCTACCGGACTTTACTAGCGGGAGCAGGCTACAATGAGCAGTTCTTC
TRBD1 | TRBJ2-5 | many | TRBV7-9 | 15 | CASSPADRDGETQYF | TGTGCCAGCAGTCCCGCCGACAGGGACGGGGAGACCCAGTACTTC
NA | TRBJ2-7 | many | TRBV10-3 | 15 | CAISEDRPSSYEQYF | TGTGCCATCAGTGAGGACAGACCAAGCTCCTACGAGCAGTACTTC
NA | TRBJ2-7 | many | TRBV29-1 | 12 | CSVGHTAYEQYF | TGCAGCGTTGGGCACACAGCCTACGAGCAGTACTTC
NA | TRBJ1-5 | many | TRBV7-8 | 16 | CASSPRHLSGDQPQHF | TGTGCCAGCAGCCCCCGACACCTCTCCGGGGATCAGCCCCAGCATTTT
NA | TRBJ2-5 | many | TRBV5-6 | 13 | CASSLQGQETQYF | TGTGCCAGCAGCTTGCAGGGGCAAGAGACCCAGTACTTC
TRBD2 | TRBJ2-3 | many | TRBV7-2 | 13 | CASRISGTDTQYF | TGTGCCAGCAGGATTAGCGGGACAGATACGCAGTATTTT
NA | TRBJ2-4 | many | TRBV7-9 | 15 | CASSDPTEAKNIQYF | TGTGCCAGCAGCGACCCCACCGAAGCCAAAAACATTCAGTACTTC
TRBD1 | TRBJ2-7 | many | TRBV15 | 16 | CATSRDRGRSPYEQYF | TGTGCCACCAGCAGAGACAGGGGGCGCTCCCCCTACGAGCAGTACTTC
NA | TRBJ1-1 | many | TRBV6-5 | 15 | CASSYSLLGNTEAFF | TGTGCCAGCAGTTACTCGCTTCTAGGGAACACTGAAGCTTTCTTT
NA | TRBJ1-5 | many | TRBV20-1 | 14 | CSASGGELNQPQHF | TGCAGTGCTAGCGGCGGGGAACTCAATCAGCCCCAGCATTTT
NA | TRBJ1-6 | many | TRBV6-2/TRBV6-3 | 12 | CASSYPNSPLHF | TGTGCCAGCAGTTACCCCAATTCACCCCTCCACTTT
NA | TRBJ2-1 | many | TRBV24-1 | 17 | CATSDLCPGSECDEQFF | TGTGCCACCAGTGATTTGTGTCCAGGGTCGGAATGTGATGAGCAGTTCTTC
TRBD1 | TRBJ2-3 | many | TRBV20-1 | 13 | CSADPGGADTQYF | TGCAGTGCCGACCCAGGGGGAGCAGATACGCAGTATTTT
TRBD2 | TRBJ2-7 | many | TRBV6-5 | 15 | CASRRGGPSSYEQYF | TGTGCCAGCAGACGCGGGGGGCCAAGCTCCTACGAGCAGTACTTC
NA | TRBJ1-1 | many | TRBV5-1 | 17 | CASSFGGRVDKNTEAFF | TGCGCCAGCAGCTTCGGGGGGCGAGTCGACAAAAACACTGAAGCTTTCTTT